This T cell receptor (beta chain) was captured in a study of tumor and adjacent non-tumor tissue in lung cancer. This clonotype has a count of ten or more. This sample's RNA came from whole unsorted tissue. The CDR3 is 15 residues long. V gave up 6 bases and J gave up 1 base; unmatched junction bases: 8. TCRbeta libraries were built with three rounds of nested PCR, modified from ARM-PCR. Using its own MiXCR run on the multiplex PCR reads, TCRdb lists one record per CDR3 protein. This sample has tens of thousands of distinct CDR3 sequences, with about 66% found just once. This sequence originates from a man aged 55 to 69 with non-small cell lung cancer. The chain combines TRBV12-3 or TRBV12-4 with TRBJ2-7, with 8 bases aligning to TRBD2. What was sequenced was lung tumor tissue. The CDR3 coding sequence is TGTGCCAGCAGACCCAGCGGGAGACAATCCTACGAGCAGTACTTC. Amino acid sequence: CASRPSGRQSYEQYF.